This T cell receptor beta chain was sequenced in a study of cytomegalovirus exposure and HLA in healthy donors. The wider study: The roughly 110 validation repertoires were produced on the same platform as the approximately 670 repertoires of the first cohort. This was reported in a later analysis.

Study results and limitations: Most observed TCR sequences were rare, whereas some public TCRs were detected in many donors.

TCRdb's table, derived via immunoSEQ multiplex PCR, lists solely in-frame clones and lacks some. The sample lists hundreds of thousands of clones, roughly 88% seen once, with roughly 13% in the top ten. Of note for this clone: Its specificity is not known.

The donors were part of the validation cohort, which consisted of 120 subjects and was separate from the first cohort of 666 subjects. Source material: PBMCs. This receptor was identified in a woman aged 30 to 39 in good health and CMV-seropositive.

CDR3 residues: CASSLGVGQGFSSTDTQYF. In DNA form, the CDR3 reads TGCGCCAGCAGCCTGGGGGTTGGACAGGGGTTTTCTAGCACAGATACGCAGTATTTT. The rearrangement uses TRBV4-1 and TRBJ2-3; the match to TRBD1 covers 9 bases. Germline trimming cut 4 bases from V and 0 bases from J; bases unmatched to any gene: 14. Germline CDR1 reads MGHRA; CDR2 reads YSYEKL. The CDR3 extends over 19 amino acids.